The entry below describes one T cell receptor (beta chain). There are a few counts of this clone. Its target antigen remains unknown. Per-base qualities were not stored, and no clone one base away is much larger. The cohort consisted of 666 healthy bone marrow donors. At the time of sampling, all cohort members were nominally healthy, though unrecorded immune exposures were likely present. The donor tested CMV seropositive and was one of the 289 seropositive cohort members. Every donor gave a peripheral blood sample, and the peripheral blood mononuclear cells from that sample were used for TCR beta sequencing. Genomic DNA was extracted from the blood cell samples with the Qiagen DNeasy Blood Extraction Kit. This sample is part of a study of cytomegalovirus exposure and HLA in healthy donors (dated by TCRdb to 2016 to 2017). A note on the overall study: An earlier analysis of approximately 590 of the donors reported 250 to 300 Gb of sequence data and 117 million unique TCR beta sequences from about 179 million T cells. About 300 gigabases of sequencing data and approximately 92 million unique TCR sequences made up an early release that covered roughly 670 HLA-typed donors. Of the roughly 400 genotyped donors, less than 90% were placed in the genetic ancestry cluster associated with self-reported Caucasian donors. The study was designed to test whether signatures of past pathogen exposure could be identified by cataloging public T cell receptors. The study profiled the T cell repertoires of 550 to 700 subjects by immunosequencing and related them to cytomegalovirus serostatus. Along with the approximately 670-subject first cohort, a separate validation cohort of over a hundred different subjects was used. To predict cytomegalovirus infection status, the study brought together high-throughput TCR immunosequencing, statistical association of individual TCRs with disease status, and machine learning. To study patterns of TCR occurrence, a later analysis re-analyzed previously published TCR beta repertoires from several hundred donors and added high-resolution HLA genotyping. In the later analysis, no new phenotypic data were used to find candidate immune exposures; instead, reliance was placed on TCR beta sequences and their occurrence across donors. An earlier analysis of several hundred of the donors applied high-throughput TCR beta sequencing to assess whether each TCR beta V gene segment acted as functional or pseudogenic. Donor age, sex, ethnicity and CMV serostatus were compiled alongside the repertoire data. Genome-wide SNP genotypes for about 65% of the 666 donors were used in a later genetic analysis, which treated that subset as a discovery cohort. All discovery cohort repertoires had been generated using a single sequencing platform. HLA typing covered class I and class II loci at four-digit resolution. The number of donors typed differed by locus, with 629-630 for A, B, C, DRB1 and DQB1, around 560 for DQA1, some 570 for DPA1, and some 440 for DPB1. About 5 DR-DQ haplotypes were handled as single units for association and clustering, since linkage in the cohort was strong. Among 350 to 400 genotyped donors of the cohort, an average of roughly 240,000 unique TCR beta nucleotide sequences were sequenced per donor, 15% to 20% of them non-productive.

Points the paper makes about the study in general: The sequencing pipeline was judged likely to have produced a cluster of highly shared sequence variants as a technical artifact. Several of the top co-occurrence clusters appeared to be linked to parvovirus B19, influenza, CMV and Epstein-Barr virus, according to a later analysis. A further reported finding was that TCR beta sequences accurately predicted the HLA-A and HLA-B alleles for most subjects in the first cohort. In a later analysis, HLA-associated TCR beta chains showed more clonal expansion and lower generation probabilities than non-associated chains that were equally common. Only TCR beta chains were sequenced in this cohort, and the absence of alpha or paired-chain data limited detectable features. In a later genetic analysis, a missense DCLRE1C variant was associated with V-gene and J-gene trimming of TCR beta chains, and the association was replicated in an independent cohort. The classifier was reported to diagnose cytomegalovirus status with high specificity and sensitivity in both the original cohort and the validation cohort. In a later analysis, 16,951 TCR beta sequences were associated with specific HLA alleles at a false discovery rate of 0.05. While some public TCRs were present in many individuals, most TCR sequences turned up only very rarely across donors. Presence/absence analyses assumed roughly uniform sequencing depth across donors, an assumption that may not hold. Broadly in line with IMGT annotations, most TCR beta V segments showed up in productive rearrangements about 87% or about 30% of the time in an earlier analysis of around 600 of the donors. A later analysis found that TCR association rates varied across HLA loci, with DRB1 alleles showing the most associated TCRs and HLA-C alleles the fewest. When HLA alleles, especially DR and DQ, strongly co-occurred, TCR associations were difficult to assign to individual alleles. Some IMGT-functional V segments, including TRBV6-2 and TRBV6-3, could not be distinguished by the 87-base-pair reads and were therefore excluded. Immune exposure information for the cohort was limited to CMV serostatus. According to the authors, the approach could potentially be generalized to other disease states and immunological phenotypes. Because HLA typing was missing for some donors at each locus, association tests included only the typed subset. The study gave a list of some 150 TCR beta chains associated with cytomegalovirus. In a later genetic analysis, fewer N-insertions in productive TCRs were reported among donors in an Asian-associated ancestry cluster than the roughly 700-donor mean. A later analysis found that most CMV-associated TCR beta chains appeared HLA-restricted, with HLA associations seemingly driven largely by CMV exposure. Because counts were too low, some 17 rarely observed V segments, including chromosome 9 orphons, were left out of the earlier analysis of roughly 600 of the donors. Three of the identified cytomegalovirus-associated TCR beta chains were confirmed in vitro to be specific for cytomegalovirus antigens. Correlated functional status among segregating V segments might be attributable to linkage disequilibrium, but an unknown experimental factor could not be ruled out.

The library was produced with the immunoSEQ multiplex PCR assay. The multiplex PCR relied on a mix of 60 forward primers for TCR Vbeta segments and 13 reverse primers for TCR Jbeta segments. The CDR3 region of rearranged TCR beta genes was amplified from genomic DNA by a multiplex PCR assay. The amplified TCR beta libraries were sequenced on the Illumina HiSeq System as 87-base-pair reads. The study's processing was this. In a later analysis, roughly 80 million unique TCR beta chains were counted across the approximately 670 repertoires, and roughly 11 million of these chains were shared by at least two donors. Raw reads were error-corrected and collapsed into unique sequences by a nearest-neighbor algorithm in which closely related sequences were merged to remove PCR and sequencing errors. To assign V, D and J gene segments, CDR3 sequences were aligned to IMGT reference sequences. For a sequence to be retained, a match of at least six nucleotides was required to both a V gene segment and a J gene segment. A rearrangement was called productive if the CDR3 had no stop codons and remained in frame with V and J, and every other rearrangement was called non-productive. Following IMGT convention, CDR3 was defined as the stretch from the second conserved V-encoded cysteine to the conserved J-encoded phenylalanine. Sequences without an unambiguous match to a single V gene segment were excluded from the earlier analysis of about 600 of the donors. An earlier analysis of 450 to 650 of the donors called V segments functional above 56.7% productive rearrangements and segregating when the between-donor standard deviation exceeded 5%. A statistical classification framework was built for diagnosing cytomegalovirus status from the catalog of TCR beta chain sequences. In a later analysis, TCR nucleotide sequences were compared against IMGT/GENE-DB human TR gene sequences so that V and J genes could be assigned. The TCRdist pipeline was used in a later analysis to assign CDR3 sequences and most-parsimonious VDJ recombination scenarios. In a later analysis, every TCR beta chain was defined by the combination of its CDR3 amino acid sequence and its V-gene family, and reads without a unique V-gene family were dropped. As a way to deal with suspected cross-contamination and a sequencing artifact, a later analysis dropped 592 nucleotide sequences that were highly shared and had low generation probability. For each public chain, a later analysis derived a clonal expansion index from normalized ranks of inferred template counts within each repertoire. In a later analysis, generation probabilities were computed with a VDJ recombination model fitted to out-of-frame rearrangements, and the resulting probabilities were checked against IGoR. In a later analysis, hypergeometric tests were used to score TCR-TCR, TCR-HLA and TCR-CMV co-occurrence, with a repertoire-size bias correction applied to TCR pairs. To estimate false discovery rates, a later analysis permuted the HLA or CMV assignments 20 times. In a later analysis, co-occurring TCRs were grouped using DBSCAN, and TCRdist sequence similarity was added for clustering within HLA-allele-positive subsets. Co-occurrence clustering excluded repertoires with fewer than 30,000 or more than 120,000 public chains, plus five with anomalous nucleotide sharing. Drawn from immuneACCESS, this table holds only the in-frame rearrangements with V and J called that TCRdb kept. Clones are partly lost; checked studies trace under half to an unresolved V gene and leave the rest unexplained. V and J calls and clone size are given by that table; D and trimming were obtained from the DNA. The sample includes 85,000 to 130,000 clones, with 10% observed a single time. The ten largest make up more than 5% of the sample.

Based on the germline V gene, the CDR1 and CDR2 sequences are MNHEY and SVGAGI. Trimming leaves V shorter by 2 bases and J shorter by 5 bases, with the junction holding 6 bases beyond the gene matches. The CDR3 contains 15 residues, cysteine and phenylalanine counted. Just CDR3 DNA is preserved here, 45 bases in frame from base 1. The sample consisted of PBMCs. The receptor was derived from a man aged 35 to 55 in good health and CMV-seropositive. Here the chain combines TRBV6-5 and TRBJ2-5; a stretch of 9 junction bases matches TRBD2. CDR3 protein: CASSYGPSGMETQYF. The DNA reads TGTGCCAGCAGTTACGGCCCTAGCGGGATGGAGACCCAGTACTTC.